This T cell receptor beta chain was documented in a study of shared clonotypes between healthy human individuals. Trimming cost V 4 bases and J 4 bases, with 15 bases left between them. The CDR3 has 15 residues. CDR1 is SGHAT and CDR2 is FQNNGV in the germline V gene. General study results and limits: Unshared clonotypes carried lower generation probabilities than those common to all four donors.

Data came from immunoSEQ multiplex PCR; TCRdb stores just in-frame clones and leaves some out. The profile covers some 660,000 clones, with about 80% appearing a single time and roughly 1.9% taken by the ten largest. Points on this clone: No antigen is known for it.

The material sequenced was memory CD4+ T cells sorted from blood. Sample subset: CD45RA-negative fraction. The chain combines TRBV11-2 with TRBJ2-3, with D unclear. The TCR originated in a woman aged 30 to 39 in good health. DNA for the CDR3: TGTGCCAGCAGCTCGCGTACCGGGTCCGCAGATACGCAGTATTTT. Amino acid sequence: CASSSRTGSADTQYF.